The next 5 T cell receptor beta chains were all read from a single sample in a study of technical replicates of blood from a handful of donors. Profiled with immunoSEQ multiplex PCR; TCRdb holds only in-frame clones, not every one. The table lists approximately 75,000 clones, almost 96% of them singletons. Sequences were obtained from T cells isolated from PBMCs. These receptors originate from a human donor in good health.

Only one count was recorded for this clone. The DNA for the CDR3 is TGTGCCAGCAGTGAAGACAGGATACCCTTGGGTACGCAGTATTTT. This codes for CASSEDRIPLGTQYF. The chain uses TRBV2 and TRBJ2-3, with a weak D call TRBD1 (5 bases). V gave up 1 base and J gave up 8 bases, with 16 bases separating them. Germline loops: CDR1 SNHLY, CDR2 FYNNEI. The CDR3 totals 15 residues.

This chain connects TRBV20-1 to TRBJ1-1; a possible D gene is TRBD1 (5 bases). V was shortened by 0 bases and J by 7 bases, with 6 bases between the two germline ends. The CDR3 consists of 11 residues. Germline V gives CDR1 DFQATT, CDR2 SNEGSKA (reference sequence). CDR3 sequence (DNA): TGCAGTGCTAGAGACAGGGTTGAAGCTTTCTTT. This sequence encodes CSARDRVEAFF.

The chain combines TRBV11-2 with TRBJ1-1; weak D call: TRBD1 (5 bases). CDR1 is SGHAT and CDR2 is FQNNGV in the germline V gene. V lost 1 base and J lost 5, with 11 bases in between. The CDR3 is 14 amino acids. CDR3 sequence: CASSLGPGGTEAFF. The DNA for the CDR3 is TGTGCCAGCAGCTTAGGTCCCGGGGGGACTGAAGCTTTCTTT.

The chain links TRBV7-2 to TRBJ2-3; 8 bases agree with TRBD2. Germline V gives CDR1 SGHTA, CDR2 FQGNSA. V gave up 1 base and J gave up 6 bases; unmatched junction bases: 9. This CDR3 region has 16 residues. CDR3 nucleotides: TGTGCCAGCAGCTTAGTGGGTAGCGGGATATGGGATACGCAGTATTTT. Amino acids: CASSLVGSGIWDTQYF.

This chain joins TRBV6-5 and TRBJ2-1, with D maybe TRBD1 (5 bases). CDR3 length equals 12 residues. The germline CDR1 and CDR2 sequences are MNHEY and SVGAGI. Deletions cut 6 bases from V and 6 bases from J, with 9 bases between. The CDR3 protein is CASRAGSNEQFF. CDR3 nucleotide sequence: TGTGCCAGCAGGGCAGGGTCCAATGAGCAGTTCTTC.